This paragraph covers one T cell receptor (beta chain) sequence. Its antigen is as yet unknown. These data come from a study of CD8+CD57+ T cells in acquired aplastic anemia. Study at large: DNA recovered from sorted CD4+ and CD8+ cells had a mean of around 3.2 ug. Study-wide results and caveats: Around 27 CD8+ CDR3 sequences occurred in both the patients and the controls. Patients and controls had CD8+ Simpson's diversity values that were not significantly distinct.

Losses at the gene ends were 1 base for V and 7 bases for J; bases not matched to a gene: 7. The CDR3 has 16 amino acids. Per the germline V gene, CDR1 is SGHVS and CDR2 is FNYEAQ. Investigators profiled TCR beta VDJ and CDR3 from genomic DNA template. Using its own MiXCR run on the reads, TCRdb lists one record per CDR3 protein. The table shows under 350,000 distinct CDR3 sequences, with 50% to 65% occurring only once. Patients picked for sequencing had shown CD8+CD57+ cell expansion detected by flow cytometry. The receptor's source is a human donor with aplastic anemia. Sequenced: sorted CD4+, CD8+, or CD8+CD57+ T cells (not recorded which) from PBMCs. The chain joins TRBV7-6 to TRBJ2-2; TRBD1 matches at 9 bases. CDR3 in DNA: TGTGCCAGCAGCTTAGTTTGGACAGGGGAGCACGGGGAGCTGTTTTTT. Translation: CASSLVWTGEHGELFF.